The 27 T cell receptor beta chains below come from one sample, sequenced in a study of identical twins. Via MiXCR, TCRdb re-called the 5' RACE reads, giving one row per CDR3 protein. The sample shows 350,000 or so distinct CDR3 sequences, approximately 10% of them seen only once. The sequencing input was naive T cells sorted from blood. These receptors came from a woman between 45 and 60 years old in good health.

The chain has TRBV27 and TRBJ2-2, with D perhaps TRBD2 (5 bases). The CDR3 consists of 16 residues. Per germline, CDR1 MNHEY and CDR2 SMNVEV (reference sequence). V was clipped by 6 bases and J by 4 bases, with 18 bases between them. CDR3 residues: CASRLSRTGRTGELFF. The DNA of the CDR3 is TGTGCCAGCAGACTTTCCCGGACTGGGCGCACCGGGGAGCTGTTTTTT.

This chain connects TRBV20-1 to TRBJ2-1; no clear D gene. Trimming left V 5 bases short and J 1 base short, with 6 bases between. The CDR3 length is 12 residues. The germline gives CDR1 DFQATT, CDR2 SNEGSKA (reference sequence). CDR3 loop: CSAWKSYNEQFF. CDR3 sequence (DNA): TGCAGTGCTTGGAAATCCTACAATGAGCAGTTCTTC.

The chain recombines TRBV7-8 with TRBJ1-4; D unclear. Germline V gene lookup returns CDR1 SGHVS and CDR2 FQNEAQ. V was shortened by 1 base and J by 8 bases, with 17 bases between the two germline ends. This CDR3 is 16 amino acids long. This CDR3 is CASSLGLQIPGEKLFF. CDR3 in DNA: TGTGCCAGCAGCTTAGGCCTACAGATCCCGGGGGAAAAACTGTTTTTT.

This chain uses TRBV5-1 with TRBJ2-4, with 15 bases identical to TRBD2. V was clipped by 3 bases and J by 5 bases; unmatched bases: 3. Germline lookup yields CDR1 SGHRS and CDR2 YFSETQ. The CDR3 spans 16 residues. CDR3 amino acids: CASSSRTSGRENIQYF. In DNA form, the CDR3 reads TGCGCCAGCAGCTCTAGGACTAGCGGGAGGGAAAACATTCAGTACTTC. The whole variable domain, remainder taken from reference TRBV5-1 and TRBJ2-4, is KAGVTQTPRYLIKTRGQQVTLSCSPISGHRSVSWYQQTPGQGLQFLFEYFSETQRNKGNFPGRFSGRQFSNSRSEMNVSTLELGDSALYLCASSSRTSGRENIQYFGAGTRLSVL.

The J gene is TRBJ2-4, the V gene TRBV10-2; 7 bases agree with TRBD2. V lost 4 bases and J lost 3; bases outside the gene matches: 3. Germline-derived CDR1 and CDR2 are WSHSY and SAAADI. The CDR3 has 14 residues. DNA of the CDR3: TGCGCCAGCAGTGCGGGGGGATACAAAAACATTCAGTACTTC. This translates into CASSAGGYKNIQYF.

Only a few counts were recorded for this clonotype. The CDR3 spells CASRRQGEVEETQYF. The CDR3, as DNA: TGCGCCAGCAGGAGACAGGGCGAGGTTGAGGAGACCCAGTACTTC. V gene TRBV5-1 combines with J gene TRBJ2-5; 7 nucleotides agree with TRBD1. Per the germline V gene, CDR1 is SGHRS and CDR2 is YFSETQ. J lost 5 bases, V lost 5 bases, and 12 bases had no gene match. The CDR3 is 15 amino acids.

This clonotype was seen many times. V usage is TRBV9 and J usage is TRBJ2-3; D is perhaps TRBD2 (6 bases). CDR3 size: 15 residues. Germline CDR1 reads SGDLS; CDR2 reads YYNGEE. Trimming stripped 2 bases from V and 0 bases from J, with 10 bases between. CDR3 DNA: TGTGCCAGCAGCGTTAGCGGTTATAGCACAGATACGCAGTATTTT. It translates to CASSVSGYSTDTQYF.

At least ten counts were recorded for this clonotype. The chain links TRBV12-3 or TRBV12-4 to TRBJ1-1; TRBD1 matches 11 bases. The CDR3 has 13 residues. Unmatched junction bases numbered 4, after V lost 2 bases and J lost 11 bases. This chain's CDR3 is CASSLLDRGQAFF. CDR3 coding DNA: TGTGCCAGCAGTTTACTGGACAGGGGGCAGGCTTTCTTT.

V is TRBV3-1 and J is TRBJ2-3, with TRBD2 matching 9 bases. The CDR3 sequence is 19 residues long. J was trimmed by 3 bases and V by 0 bases; bases with no gene match: 13. From germline, CDR1 is LGHDT and CDR2 YNNKEL (reference sequence). In DNA form, the CDR3 reads TGTGCCAGCAGCCAAGACGGCGTAGCGGGAGATGACGTGACAGATACGCAGTATTTT. This sequence encodes CASSQDGVAGDDVTDTQYF.

This sequence joins TRBV20-1 and TRBJ2-7, with D maybe TRBD2 (6 bases). CDR3 size: 13 residues. The germline V gene has CDR1 DFQATT and CDR2 SNEGSKA (reference sequence). Trimming cost V 0 bases and J 6 bases, with 12 bases left between them. This CDR3 is CSAREYMGGEQYF. In nucleotides, the CDR3 is TGCAGTGCTAGAGAGTATATGGGGGGCGAGCAGTACTTC.

The V gene is TRBV7-6, the J gene TRBJ2-1; possibly TRBD2 for D (6 bases). V dropped 2 bases and J dropped 3 bases, with 17 bases sitting between them. The CDR3 loop spans 17 amino acids. Germline CDR1 reads SGHVS; CDR2 reads FNYEAQ. The CDR3 nucleotides are TGTGCCAGCAGCTTAAATCCGGGACTTCCCCTCTACAATGAGCAGTTCTTC. Residues: CASSLNPGLPLYNEQFF.

This clonotype was counted ten times or more. This chain links TRBV5-1 with TRBJ2-2; no reliable D call. Germline V gene sequence: CDR1 SGHRS, CDR2 YFSETQ. Trimming stripped 0 bases from V and 0 bases from J, with 9 bases between. The CDR3 has 16 amino acids. In nucleotides, the CDR3 is TGCGCCAGCAGCTTGGTTCCACCCGCGAACACCGGGGAGCTGTTTTTT. Its protein product is CASSLVPPANTGELFF. The full variable domain, in which reference TRBV5-1 and TRBJ2-2 provide the parts outside the CDR3, is KAGVTQTPRYLIKTRGQQVTLSCSPISGHRSVSWYQQTPGQGLQFLFEYFSETQRNKGNFPGRFSGRQFSNSRSEMNVSTLELGDSALYLCASSLVPPANTGELFFGEGSRLTVL.

The J gene is TRBJ2-5, the V gene TRBV20-1; D possibly corresponds to TRBD2 (6 bases). The CDR3 runs 14 residues. The ends were cut back, 0 bases at V and 7 bases at J, with 15 bases in the middle. The V gene's germline CDR1 is DFQATT and CDR2 SNEGSKA (reference sequence). This chain's CDR3 is CSARERLGSGTQYF. The CDR3 nucleotides are TGCAGTGCTAGAGAAAGACTAGGGAGCGGGACCCAGTACTTC.

This clonotype was recorded many times. The chain uses TRBV12-3 or TRBV12-4 and TRBJ2-1; TRBD2 is a possible D gene (6 bases). The V end was cut by 2 bases, the J end by 7 bases, with 15 bases between. CDR3 length: 15 amino acids. The CDR3 coding sequence is TGTGCCAGCAGTTTATACGGGAGCCTGGGGAATGAGCAGTTCTTC. Translation: CASSLYGSLGNEQFF.

The rearrangement links TRBV5-1 to TRBJ2-1, with 10 bases aligning to TRBD2. Germline V gene sequence: CDR1 SGHRS, CDR2 YFSETQ. With 6 bases clipped from V and 5 bases from J, the junction kept 11 bases outside the gene matches. This CDR3 is 16 amino acids long. The CDR3 bases are TGCGCCAGCACCCCATTTGGGACTAGCGCCGACAATGAGCAGTTCTTC. This sequence encodes CASTPFGTSADNEQFF.

Ten or more counts support this clonotype. CDR3: CSGGDTYPYEQYV. DNA of the CDR3: TGCAGCGGGGGGGACACCTACCCCTACGAGCAGTACGTC. The chain joins TRBV29-1 to TRBJ2-7; D could derive from TRBD1 or TRBD2 (6 bases each). Germline lookup yields CDR1 SQVTM and CDR2 ANQGSEA. V lost 7 bases and J 2 bases, leaving 15 bases between the germline ends. The CDR3 contains 13 residues.

V and J are TRBV3-1 and TRBJ2-6; a possible D gene is TRBD1 (6 bases). The germline CDR1 and CDR2 sequences are LGHDT and YNNKEL (reference sequence). The ends were cut back, 3 bases at V and 11 bases at J, with 11 bases in the middle. The CDR3 totals 13 residues. This CDR3 is CASSQTGRHVLTF. CDR3 nucleotide sequence: TGTGCCAGCAGCCAGACAGGCCGACACGTCCTGACTTTC.

The chain joins TRBV12-3 or TRBV12-4 to TRBJ2-2; the D call may be TRBD1 or TRBD2 (6 bases each). This CDR3 has 13 amino acids. Trimming stripped 8 bases from V and 6 bases from J, with 13 bases between. DNA of the CDR3: TGTGCCAGCCTCGGGGGCGTCCCCGGGGAGCTGTTTTTT. Translating it yields CASLGGVPGELFF.

V gene TRBV7-8 combines with J gene TRBJ2-1, with a tentative D call TRBD2 (5 bases). CDR3 length: 15 amino acids. Germline-derived CDR1 and CDR2 are SGHVS and FQNEAQ. The V end lost 5 bases, the J end lost 3 bases, and 14 bases lay between the germline ends. CDR3 in DNA: TGTGCCAGCAGCCCGGGTCCTGAGGGCTACAATGAGCAGTTCTTC. This codes for CASSPGPEGYNEQFF.

This clonotype was seen ten or more times. The chain's CDR3 is CSVKWTDGNTEAFF. The CDR3 bases are TGCAGTGTTAAATGGACAGACGGAAACACTGAAGCTTTCTTT. The chain links TRBV20-1 to TRBJ1-1; D is perhaps TRBD1 (6 bases). The CDR3 is 14 residues long. V lost 7 bases to trimming and J lost 2 bases, with 17 bases between them. Per the germline V gene, CDR1 is DFQATT and CDR2 is SNEGSKA (reference sequence).

This clonotype came up a few times. The gene calls are TRBV29-1 and TRBJ2-7; TRBD1 matches at 10 bases. Germline CDR1 and CDR2: SQVTM and ANQGSEA. With 7 bases clipped from V and 3 bases from J, the junction kept 6 bases outside the gene matches. CDR3 size: 13 residues. The CDR3 DNA reads TGCAGCGCCCGGGACAGGGGTATCTACGAGCAGTACTTC. Translating it yields CSARDRGIYEQYF.

This clonotype has just a few counts. This chain connects TRBV11-3 to TRBJ1-3; no clear D. The CDR3 covers 15 residues. Germline loops: CDR1 SGHNT, CDR2 YENEEA. Trimming cost V 1 base and J 4 bases, with 11 bases left between them. For the CDR3, the DNA is TGTGCCAGCAGCTTAGTGCCCCAACGAGGAAACACCATATATTTT. Encoded protein: CASSLVPQRGNTIYF.

The chain uses TRBV20-1 and TRBJ2-3; D tentatively reads TRBD1 or TRBD2 (5 bases each). The CDR3 runs 14 residues. The ends were cut back, 3 bases at V and 0 bases at J, with 10 bases in the middle. Germline loops: CDR1 DFQATT, CDR2 SNEGSKA (reference sequence). CDR3 residues: CSASYGASTDTQYF. DNA for the CDR3: TGCAGTGCTAGCTACGGGGCAAGCACAGATACGCAGTATTTT.

This chain's CDR3 is CATSTGSKQETQYF. The CDR3 DNA follows: TGTGCCACCAGTACAGGGTCAAAGCAAGAGACCCAGTACTTC. The gene calls are TRBV15 and TRBJ2-5; D perhaps matches TRBD1 (6 bases). The CDR3 runs to 14 residues. From germline, CDR1 is LNHNV and CDR2 YYDKDF (reference sequence). V was cut by 6 bases and J by 2 bases, with 13 bases left in between.

This clonotype has at least ten counts. One junction end disagrees with the germline gene, perhaps due to a read error. The CDR3 reads CASSQGDRPYLMYF. In DNA, the CDR3 is TGTGCCAGCAGCCAAGGGGACCGACCTTACCTTATGTACTTC. The genes are TRBV4-2 and TRBJ1-2; tentatively, D is TRBD1 (5 bases). CDR1 and CDR2 (germline): LGHNA, YNFKEQ. The CDR3 extends over 14 amino acids.

The chain recombines TRBV9 with TRBJ1-5, with 8 bases that match TRBD1. Germline V CDR1 and CDR2: SGDLS, YYNGEE. The J segment lost 0 bases and the V segment lost 5 bases, leaving 4 bases of the junction unmatched. This CDR3 has 15 amino acids. The CDR3 nucleotides read TGTGCCAGCAGTAGGACAGGGACTAGCAATCAGCCCCAGCATTTT. Translating gives CASSRTGTSNQPQHF.

The gene calls are TRBV10-2 and TRBJ2-7; no clear D gene. CDR3 length equals 14 residues. Trimming pared 3 bases from V and 0 bases from J, leaving 9 bases between. Germline-derived CDR1 and CDR2 are WSHSY and SAAADI. CDR3 in amino acids: CASSERTASYEQYF. CDR3 nucleotides: TGCGCCAGCAGTGAAAGGACCGCCTCCTACGAGCAGTACTTC.